This T cell receptor (beta chain) was obtained from a study of cytomegalovirus exposure and HLA in healthy donors (dated by TCRdb to 2016 to 2017). Regarding the research as a whole: The 670 or so repertoires of the first cohort and the 95 to 150 validation repertoires were produced on the same platform, according to a later analysis. To predict cytomegalovirus infection status, the study brought together high-throughput TCR immunosequencing, statistical association of individual TCRs with disease status, and machine learning. The study was designed to test whether signatures of past pathogen exposure could be identified by cataloging public T cell receptors. Besides the first cohort of 666 subjects, a separate validation cohort made up of some 110 different subjects was used. Broad study findings and their caveats: A total of 150 to 200 TCR beta chains were listed by the study as associated with cytomegalovirus. Subsequent analysis determined that TCRs grouped into clusters in the first cohort also showed a tendency toward co-occurrence across the roughly 110 validation repertoires, and about 93% of cluster scores exceeded 0. Cytomegalovirus status was reported to be diagnosed by the classifier with high specificity and sensitivity in both the original and validation cohorts. In vitro tests confirmed that three of the cytomegalovirus-associated TCR beta chains recognize cytomegalovirus antigens. A later analysis lacked HLA typing for the validation cohort, so it scored co-occurrence in that cohort across all 110 or so repertoires. Across donors, most TCR sequences were observed very rarely, whereas some public TCRs were present in many individuals. The authors suggested that the approach could potentially be extended to other disease states and immunological phenotypes.

Donors formed part of the validation cohort, which comprised over a hundred subjects and was distinct from the first cohort of roughly 600 subjects. Turning to this clone: Its target antigen remains unknown. No much larger clone is present one base from it, and per-base qualities are unavailable.

Library preparation used the immunoSEQ multiplex PCR assay. The source study handled its data this way. A statistical classification framework was built for diagnosing cytomegalovirus status from the catalog of TCR beta chain sequences. TCRdb limited this immuneACCESS table to in-frame rearrangements with V and J called. A share of clones is missing; checked studies link under half to unresolved V genes, and the rest is unexplained. V, J and clone size were drawn from that table, and D and trimming were deduced from the DNA. Counted in this sample were about 110,000 clones; approximately 94% of them appeared once. Around 0.65% of the sample is held by the ten biggest clonotypes. The CDR3, cysteine through phenylalanine, is 15 amino acids long. Only the CDR3 DNA stays, 45 bases, in frame from base 1. The junction carries 19 bases between V and J, which are trimmed by 5 bases and 5 bases respectively. According to the germline V gene, CDR1 reads SGDLS and CDR2 reads YYNGEE.

This sequence uses TRBV9 and TRBJ2-5, with the identity of the D gene unclear. The receptor's source is a woman aged 18-29 years in good health and CMV-seronegative. The sequencing sample was made of PBMCs. The CDR3 corresponds to CASSPSARYGETQYF. The sequenced DNA is TGTGCCAGCAGTCCGAGTGCCAGATACGGGGAGACCCAGTACTTC.